Listed below are T cell receptor beta chains from one sample, sequenced in a study of radiotherapy plus CTLA-4 blockade in lung cancer. The data were produced by immunoSEQ multiplex PCR, yet TCRdb's version contains in-frame clones alone and is incomplete. The sample contains about 120,000 clones, more than 65% of which appear only once. Sequencing used peripheral blood, obtained from a patient treated with radiotherapy plus ipilimumab. The receptors derive from a human donor with non-small cell lung cancer who had a partial response to radiotherapy plus ipilimumab. Each CDR3 is given with its conserved first and last residue. Part of the rows lack a size; the others show once, few, many or a class for expanded clones.

>-|TRBJ2-2|TRBV28
CASSLAGDRTGELFF
>-|TRBJ2-7|TRBV6-1
CASSESVGLLCYF
>-|TRBJ2-7|TRBV10-3
CAIGDRGTYEQYF
>-|TRBJ2-3|TRBV7-3
CASSLVGGVAGSTDTQYF
>once|TRBJ2-6|TRBV19
CASSFYTGTSGTQDEGANVLTF
>-|TRBJ2-5|TRBV6-5
CASSYSVAQETQYF
>-|TRBJ2-3|TRBV28
CASTVDTTDTQYF
>-|TRBJ1-5|TRBV19
CASSMDSAYQPQHF
>-|TRBJ1-1|TRBV4-3
CASRGAGWTEAFF
>-|TRBJ2-7|TRBV7-6
CASSPTGTGGGYDEQYF
>-|TRBJ2-2|TRBV5-1
CASSLEWRGEFGELFF
>-|TRBJ2-3|TRBV7-2
CASSLVGGVYTDTQYF
>-|TRBJ1-3|TRBV5-1
CASSLDQGRSGNTIYF
>once|TRBJ2-1|TRBV14
CASSQGTGGNEQFF
>-|TRBJ1-4|TRBV2
CASTELGTGGEKLFF
>-|TRBJ2-2|TRBV2
CASQKLGTGELFF
>-|TRBJ1-2|TRBV6-6
CASSYRTVNYGYTF
>-|TRBJ1-3|TRBV5-1
CASSPKQGSGNTIYF
>once|TRBJ1-5|TRBV28
CASSLGTVGAHQHF
>-|TRBJ1-5|TRBV6-5
CASSNRQGDNQPQHF
>-|TRBJ2-2|TRBV5-1
CASSLRLAGGRNTGELFF
>-|TRBJ2-1|TRBV5-1
CASSLGTGNNEQFF
>-|TRBJ1-2|TRBV7-9
CASIAAGTFNYGYTF
>-|TRBJ2-1|TRBV28
CASISLAGGYNEQFF
>-|TRBJ2-5|TRBV4-1
CASSQDSGVETQYF
>-|TRBJ1-2|TRBV12-5
CASGRDRGGQGGYTF